This T cell receptor beta chain came from a study of vaccination and CD4 T cells after COVID-19. V was shortened by 3 bases and J by 4 bases, with 12 bases between the two germline ends. Per the germline V gene, CDR1 is GTSNPN and CDR2 is SVGIG (reference sequence). This CDR3 is 14 amino acids long. Sequencing of cultured CD4+ T cell DNA used the Oncomine TCR Beta short-read assay. TCRdb called the PCR reads again in MiXCR, with one record for every CDR3 protein. The sample holds thousands of distinct CDR3 sequences, less than 65% seen once. Treatment given: approximately 9-day PBMC culture with coronavirus spike peptide pools or control peptides (ViraFEST assay). Findings and caveats of the study: The great majority, 304 of 307 vaccine-specific clones, proved spike mono-reactive in convalescent patients.

A note on this clonotype: Its specificity is not known.

This receptor was identified in a human donor who had recovered from COVID-19. The rearrangement links TRBV30 to TRBJ2-2, with D perhaps assigned TRBD1 or TRBD2 (6 bases each). The specimen sequenced was CD4+ T cells from blood, cultured in vitro. The CDR3 spells CAWRGGRVTGELFF. In DNA, the CDR3 is TGTGCCTGGAGGGGGGGCCGGGTCACCGGGGAGCTGTTTTTT.